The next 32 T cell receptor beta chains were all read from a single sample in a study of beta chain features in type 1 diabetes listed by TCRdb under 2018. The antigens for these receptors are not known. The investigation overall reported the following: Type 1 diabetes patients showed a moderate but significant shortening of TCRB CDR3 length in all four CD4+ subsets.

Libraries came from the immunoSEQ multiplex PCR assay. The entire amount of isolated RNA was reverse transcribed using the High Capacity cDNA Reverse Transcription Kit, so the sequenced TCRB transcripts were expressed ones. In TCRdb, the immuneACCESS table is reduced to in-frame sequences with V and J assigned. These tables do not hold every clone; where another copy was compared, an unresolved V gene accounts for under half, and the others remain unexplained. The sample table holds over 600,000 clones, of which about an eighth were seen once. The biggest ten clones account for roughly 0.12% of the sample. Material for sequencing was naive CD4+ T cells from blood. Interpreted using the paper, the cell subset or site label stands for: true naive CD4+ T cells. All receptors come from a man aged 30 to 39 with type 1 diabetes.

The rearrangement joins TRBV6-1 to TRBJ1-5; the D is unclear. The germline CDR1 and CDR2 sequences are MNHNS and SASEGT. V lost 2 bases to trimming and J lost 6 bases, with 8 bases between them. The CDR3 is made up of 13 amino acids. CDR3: CASSELGRQPQHF. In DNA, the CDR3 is TGTGCCAGCAGTGAACTAGGGCGTCAGCCCCAGCATTTT.

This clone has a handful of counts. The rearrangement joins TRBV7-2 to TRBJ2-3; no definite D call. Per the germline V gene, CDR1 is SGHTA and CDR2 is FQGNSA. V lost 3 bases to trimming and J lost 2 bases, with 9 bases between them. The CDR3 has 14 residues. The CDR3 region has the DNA TGTGCCAGCAGCTTTTTTCCCTACACAGATACGCAGTATTTT. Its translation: CASSFFPYTDTQYF.

The CDR3 loop reads CASSQNRGEAFF. CDR3 sequence (DNA): TGTGCCAGCAGCCAAAACAGGGGTGAAGCTTTCTTT. The chain joins TRBV14 to TRBJ1-1; TRBD1 aligns across 7 bases. The CDR3 has 12 amino acids. From germline, CDR1 is SGHDN and CDR2 FVKESK. The J segment lost 7 bases and the V segment lost 2 bases, leaving 1 base of the junction unmatched.

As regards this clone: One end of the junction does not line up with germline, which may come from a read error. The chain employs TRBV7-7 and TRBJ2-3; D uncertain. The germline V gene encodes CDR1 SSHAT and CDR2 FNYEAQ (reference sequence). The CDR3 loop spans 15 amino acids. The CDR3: CASSRLGASTDTQYF. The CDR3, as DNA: TGTGCTAGCAGCCGATTGGGTGCGAGCACAGATACGCAGTATTTT. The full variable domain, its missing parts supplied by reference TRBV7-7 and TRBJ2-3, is GAGVSQSPRYKVTKRGQDVTLRCDPISSHATLYWYQQALGQGPEFLTYFNYEAQPDKSGLPSDRFSAERPEGSISTLTIQRTEQRDSAMYRCASSRLGASTDTQYFGPGTRLTVL.

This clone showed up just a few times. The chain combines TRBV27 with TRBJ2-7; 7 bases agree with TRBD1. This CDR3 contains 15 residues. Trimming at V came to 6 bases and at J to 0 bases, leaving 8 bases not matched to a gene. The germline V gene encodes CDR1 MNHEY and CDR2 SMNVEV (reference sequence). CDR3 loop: CASSRRGQSSYEQYF. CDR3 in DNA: TGTGCCAGCAGCAGAAGGGGGCAGAGCTCCTACGAGCAGTACTTC.

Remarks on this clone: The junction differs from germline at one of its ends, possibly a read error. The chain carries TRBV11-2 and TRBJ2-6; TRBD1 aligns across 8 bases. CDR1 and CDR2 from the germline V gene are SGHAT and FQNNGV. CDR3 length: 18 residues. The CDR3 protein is CASSQPGQGSSGANVLTF. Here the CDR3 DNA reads TGCGCCAGCAGCCAGCCCGGACAGGGAAGTTCTGGGGCCAACGTCCTGACTTTC.

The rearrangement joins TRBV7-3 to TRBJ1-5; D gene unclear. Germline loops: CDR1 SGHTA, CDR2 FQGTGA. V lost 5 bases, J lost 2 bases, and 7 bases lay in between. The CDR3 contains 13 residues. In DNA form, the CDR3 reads TGTGCCAGCAGCACCCGCCGCAATCAGCCCCAGCATTTT. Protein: CASSTRRNQPQHF.

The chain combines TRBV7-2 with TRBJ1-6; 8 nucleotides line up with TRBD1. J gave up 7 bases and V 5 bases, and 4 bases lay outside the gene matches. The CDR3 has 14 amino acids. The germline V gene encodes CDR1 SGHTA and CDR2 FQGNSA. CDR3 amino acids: CASSKDRDNSPLHF. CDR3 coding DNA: TGTGCCAGCAGCAAGGACAGGGACAATTCACCCCTCCACTTT. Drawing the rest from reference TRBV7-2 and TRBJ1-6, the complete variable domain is GAGVSQSPSNKVTEKGKDVELRCDPISGHTALYWYRQSLGQGLEFLIYFQGNSAPDKSGLPSDRFSAERTGGSVSTLTIQRTQQEDSAVYLCASSKDRDNSPLHFGNGTRLTVT.

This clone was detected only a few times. As DNA, the CDR3 is TGTGCCAGCAGCTTAGAGGTACTATACGAGCAGTACTTC. Amino acids: CASSLEVLYEQYF. The chain employs TRBV7-2 and TRBJ2-7; D is uncertain. The CDR3 contains 13 residues. The germline V and J ends were trimmed by 1 base and 4 bases, with 8 bases remaining between them. The germline V gene encodes CDR1 SGHTA and CDR2 FQGNSA.

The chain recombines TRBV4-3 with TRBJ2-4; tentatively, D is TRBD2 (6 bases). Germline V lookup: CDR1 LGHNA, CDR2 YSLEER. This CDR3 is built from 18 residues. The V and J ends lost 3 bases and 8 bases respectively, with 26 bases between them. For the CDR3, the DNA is TGCGCCAGCAGCCAGCCCCTATATAGCGGAGACGTCAAGGACATTCAGTACTTC. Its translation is CASSQPLYSGDVKDIQYF.

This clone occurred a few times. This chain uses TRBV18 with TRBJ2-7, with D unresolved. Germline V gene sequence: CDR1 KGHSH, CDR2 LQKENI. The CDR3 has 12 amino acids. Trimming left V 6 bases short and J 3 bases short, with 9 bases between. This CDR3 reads CASSQPGYEQYF. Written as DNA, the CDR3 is TGTGCCAGCTCCCAGCCCGGCTACGAGCAGTACTTC.

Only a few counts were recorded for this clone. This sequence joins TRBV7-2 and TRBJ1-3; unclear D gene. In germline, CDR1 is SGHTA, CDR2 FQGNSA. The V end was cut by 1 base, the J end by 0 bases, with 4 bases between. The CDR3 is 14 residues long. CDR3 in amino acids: CASSLVSSGNTIYF. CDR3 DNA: TGTGCCAGCAGCTTAGTGTCCTCTGGAAACACCATATATTTT.

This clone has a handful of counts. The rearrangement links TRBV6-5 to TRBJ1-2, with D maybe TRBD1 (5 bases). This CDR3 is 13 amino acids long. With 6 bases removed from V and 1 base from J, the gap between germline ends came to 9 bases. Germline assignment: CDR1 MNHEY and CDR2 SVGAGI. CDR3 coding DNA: TGTGCCAGCAGGACAGACAATAACTATGGCTACACCTTC. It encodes CASRTDNNYGYTF.

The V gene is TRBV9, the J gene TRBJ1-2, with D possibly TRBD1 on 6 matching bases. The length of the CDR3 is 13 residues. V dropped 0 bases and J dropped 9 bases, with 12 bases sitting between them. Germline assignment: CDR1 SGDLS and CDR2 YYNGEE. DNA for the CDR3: TGTGCCAGCAGCGTAGTTCCAGGGGCCCGCTACACCTTC. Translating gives CASSVVPGARYTF.

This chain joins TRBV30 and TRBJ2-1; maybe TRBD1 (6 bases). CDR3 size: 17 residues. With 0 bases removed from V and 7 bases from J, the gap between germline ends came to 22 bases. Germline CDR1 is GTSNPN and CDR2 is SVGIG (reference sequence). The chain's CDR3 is CAWSVHGGRAECNEQFF. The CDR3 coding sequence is TGTGCCTGGAGTGTACATGGGGGCAGAGCCGAGTGTAATGAGCAGTTCTTC. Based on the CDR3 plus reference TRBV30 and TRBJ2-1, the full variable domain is SQTIHQWPATLVQPVGSPLSLECTVEGTSNPNLYWYRQAAGRGLQLLFYSVGIGQISSEVPQNLSASRPQDRQFILSSKKLLLSDSGFYLCAWSVHGGRAECNEQFFGPGTRLTVL.

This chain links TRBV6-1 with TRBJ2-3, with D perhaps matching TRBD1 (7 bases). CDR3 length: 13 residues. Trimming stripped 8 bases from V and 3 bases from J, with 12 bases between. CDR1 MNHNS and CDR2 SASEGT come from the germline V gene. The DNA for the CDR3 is TGTGCCAGCGAGGGGGCGGGAACAGATACGCAGTATTTT. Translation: CASEGAGTDTQYF.

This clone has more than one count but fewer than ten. CDR3 amino acids: CASSEEGQGTEKLFF. In DNA form, the CDR3 reads TGTGCCAGCAGTGAAGAGGGACAGGGAACTGAAAAACTGTTTTTT. The rearrangement uses TRBV2 and TRBJ1-4, with 9 bases that match TRBD1. With 1 base clipped from V and 7 bases from J, the junction kept 4 bases outside the gene matches. This CDR3 is built from 15 residues. Germline V gene lookup returns CDR1 SNHLY and CDR2 FYNNEI.

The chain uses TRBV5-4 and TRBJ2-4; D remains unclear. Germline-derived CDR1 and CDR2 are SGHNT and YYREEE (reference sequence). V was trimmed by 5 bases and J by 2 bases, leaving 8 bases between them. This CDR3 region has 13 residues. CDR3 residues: CASSERSKNIQYF. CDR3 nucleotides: TGTGCCAGCAGTGAGAGATCCAAAAACATTCAGTACTTC.

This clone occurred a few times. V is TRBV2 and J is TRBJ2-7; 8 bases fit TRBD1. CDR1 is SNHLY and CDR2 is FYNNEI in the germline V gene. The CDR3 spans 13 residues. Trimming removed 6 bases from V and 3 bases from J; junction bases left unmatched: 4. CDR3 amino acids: CASSQGAFYEQYF. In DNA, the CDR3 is TGTGCCAGCAGCCAGGGGGCCTTCTACGAGCAGTACTTC.

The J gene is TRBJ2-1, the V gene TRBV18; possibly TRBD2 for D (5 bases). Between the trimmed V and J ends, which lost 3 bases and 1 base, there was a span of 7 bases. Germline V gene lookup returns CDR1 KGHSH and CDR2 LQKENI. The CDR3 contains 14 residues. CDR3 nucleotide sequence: TGTGCCAGCTCACCCCTAGCTTCCTACAATGAGCAGTTCTTC. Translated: CASSPLASYNEQFF.

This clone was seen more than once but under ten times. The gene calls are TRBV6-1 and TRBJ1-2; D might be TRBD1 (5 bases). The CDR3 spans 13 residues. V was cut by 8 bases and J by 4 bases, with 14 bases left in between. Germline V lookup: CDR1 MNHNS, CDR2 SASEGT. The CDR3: CASRDGSGYGYTF. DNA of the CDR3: TGTGCCAGCCGGGACGGAAGCGGCTATGGCTACACCTTC.

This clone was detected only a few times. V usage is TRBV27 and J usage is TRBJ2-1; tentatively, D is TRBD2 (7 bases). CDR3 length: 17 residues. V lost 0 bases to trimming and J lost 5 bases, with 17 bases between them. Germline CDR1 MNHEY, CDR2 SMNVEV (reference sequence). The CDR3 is CASSLSWGGTNNNEQFF. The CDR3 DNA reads TGTGCCAGCAGTTTATCGTGGGGAGGGACAAATAACAATGAGCAGTTCTTC.

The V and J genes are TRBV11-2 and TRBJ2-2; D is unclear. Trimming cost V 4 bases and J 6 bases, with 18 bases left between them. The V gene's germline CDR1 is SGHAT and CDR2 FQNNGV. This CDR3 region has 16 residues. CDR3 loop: CASSSRSRFPPGELFF. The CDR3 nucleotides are TGTGCCAGCAGCTCCCGATCTCGATTTCCCCCCGGGGAGCTGTTTTTT.

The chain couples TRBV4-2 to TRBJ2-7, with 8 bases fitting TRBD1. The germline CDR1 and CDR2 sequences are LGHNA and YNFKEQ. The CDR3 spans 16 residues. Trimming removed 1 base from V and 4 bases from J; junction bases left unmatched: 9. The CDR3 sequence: CASSQAGQGSGYEQYF. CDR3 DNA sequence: TGTGCCAGCAGCCAAGCAGGACAGGGATCTGGGTACGAGCAGTACTTC.

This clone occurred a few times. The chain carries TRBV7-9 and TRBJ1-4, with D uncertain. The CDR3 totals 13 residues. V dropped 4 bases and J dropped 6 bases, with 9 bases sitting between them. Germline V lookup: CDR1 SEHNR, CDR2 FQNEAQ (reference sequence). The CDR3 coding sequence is TGTGCCAGCAGCTCACGAAGGGATGAAAAACTGTTTTTT. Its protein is CASSSRRDEKLFF.

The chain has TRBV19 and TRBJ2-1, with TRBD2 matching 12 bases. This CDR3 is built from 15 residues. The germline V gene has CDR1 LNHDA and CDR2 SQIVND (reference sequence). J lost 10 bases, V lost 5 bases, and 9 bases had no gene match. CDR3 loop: CASSPSSGGAEEQFF. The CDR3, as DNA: TGTGCCAGTAGTCCATCTAGCGGGGGGGCAGAGGAGCAGTTCTTC.

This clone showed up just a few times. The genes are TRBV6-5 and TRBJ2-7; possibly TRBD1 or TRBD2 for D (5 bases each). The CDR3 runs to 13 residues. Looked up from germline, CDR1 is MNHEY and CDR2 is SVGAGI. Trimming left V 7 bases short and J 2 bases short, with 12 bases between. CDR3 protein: CASTGDGPYEQYF. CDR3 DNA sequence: TGTGCCAGCACCGGGGACGGACCCTACGAGCAGTACTTC.

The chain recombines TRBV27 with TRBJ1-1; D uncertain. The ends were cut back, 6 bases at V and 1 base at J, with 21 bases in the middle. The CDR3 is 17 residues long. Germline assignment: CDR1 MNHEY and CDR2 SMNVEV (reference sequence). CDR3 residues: CASRPAAGGHKNTEAFF. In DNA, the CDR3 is TGTGCCAGCAGACCCGCCGCAGGAGGGCACAAGAACACTGAAGCTTTCTTT.

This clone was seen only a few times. This CDR3 reads CSAGGVGYTF. The CDR3 region has the DNA TGCAGTGCTGGAGGGGTTGGCTACACCTTC. The chain recombines TRBV20-1 with TRBJ1-2; D may be TRBD1 (5 bases). Between the trimmed V and J ends, which lost 5 bases and 7 bases, there was a span of 8 bases. This CDR3 is built from 10 residues. CDR1 and CDR2 from the germline V gene are DFQATT and SNEGSKA (reference sequence).

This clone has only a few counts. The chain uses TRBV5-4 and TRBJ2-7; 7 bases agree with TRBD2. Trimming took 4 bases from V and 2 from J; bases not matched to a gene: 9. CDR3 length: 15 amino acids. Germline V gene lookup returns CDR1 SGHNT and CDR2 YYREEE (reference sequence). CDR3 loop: CASSRNKAGAYEQYF. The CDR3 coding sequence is TGTGCCAGCAGCCGCAATAAGGCGGGAGCCTACGAGCAGTACTTC.

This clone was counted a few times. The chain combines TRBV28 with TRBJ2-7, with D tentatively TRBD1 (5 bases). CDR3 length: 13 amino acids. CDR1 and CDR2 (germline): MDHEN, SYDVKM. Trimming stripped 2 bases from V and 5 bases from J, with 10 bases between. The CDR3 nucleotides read TGTGCCAGCAGTTTAGGCTCAGGGAACGAGCAGTACTTC. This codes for CASSLGSGNEQYF.

The CDR3 nucleotides are TGTGCCAGCAGGGGAGGGGGACAGTGGTTCCTGGATGGCTACACCTTC. Translation: CASRGGGQWFLDGYTF. This rearrangement joins TRBV2 to TRBJ1-2, with 7 positions matching TRBD1. The CDR3 is 16 amino acids. The germline V gene encodes CDR1 SNHLY and CDR2 FYNNEI. Trimming at V came to 6 bases and at J to 6 bases, leaving 16 bases not matched to a gene.